This T cell receptor (beta chain) emerged from a study of blood T cell repertoires in COVID-19 (dated by TCRdb to 2020 to 2022). Turning to the overall study: Samples covering the acute and convalescent phases of COVID-19 were provided by collaborators in the United States, Italy and Spain. The repertoires were released in a freely available public database meant as a resource for research on the immune response to SARS-CoV-2. A de-identified subject ID, COVID-19 status, age in years and sex were almost always included in the sample metadata. The samples were drawn from two sources: the first 160 participants of the ongoing ImmuneRACE study, and about 1,300 subjects contributed by 6 global collaborators. Deeply sampled blood TCRbeta repertoires from subjects exposed to, actively infected with, or recovered from COVID-19 were included in the dataset. Where available, HLA class I and class II types were taken from metadata supplied by the sample provider and were not determined by assay-based typing. The prospective study material was composed of cDNA or gDNA derived from T cells, B-cell-depleted T cells, or PBMCs. On the study overall, not on this receptor specifically: The amount of clinical and demographic metadata varied by source and participant and was provided uncurated.

This clone was observed once. The specificity of this receptor is unknown. No base quality information exists; no much larger clone differs at one position. From the germline V gene, CDR1 is SGHTA and CDR2 is FQGNSA. The CDR3, from cysteine to phenylalanine, totals 16 residues. Of all the DNA, just the CDR3 is kept, 48 bases in frame from base 1. The germline V end is reduced by 4 bases and the J end by 5 bases; junction bases left unmatched: 10. In the prospective study, participants were about 18 to 100 years old, resided in around 25 geographic areas of the United States, and were enrolled through a virtual design. In the prospective study, participants were assigned to cohorts based on the clinical history participants reported in a screening survey and a study questionnaire. ImmuneRACE Cohort 3 recovered participants were defined by two consecutive negative NP/OP PCR tests, healthcare professional clearance, or symptom resolution. Each participant in the prospective study had whole blood, serum and a nasopharyngeal or oropharyngeal swab collected by mobile phlebotomists. Additional blood draws and questionnaires over an approximately two-month period could optionally be provided by prospective study participants. Before DNA extraction, blood samples from the prospective study were shipped at room temperature or frozen.

TCRbeta CDR3 regions were amplified from genomic DNA using the immunoSEQ Assay, a bias-controlled multiplex PCR. In the paper's pipeline: Within the assay, amplification of reference gene primers was used to estimate how many nucleated cells each sample contained. Sequence reads were collapsed and filtered to measure the absolute abundance of every unique TCRbeta CDR3 rearrangement. Productive Simpson clonality was computed per sample as the square root of Simpson's diversity index over productive rearrangements. This immuneACCESS table, as held by TCRdb, lists in-frame sequences with V and J called but not all clones. Of the missing ones, under half trace to an unresolved V gene in checked studies; the others have no known cause. That table gives V, J and clone size, and the DNA gave D and trimming. Across this sample there are 200,000 to 250,000 clones, with around 80% seen only once. The ten largest clones capture over 12% of the sample.

The receptor's source is a man aged 40-49 years who had recovered from COVID-19. Sequencing input: PBMCs or T cells enriched from blood (not recorded which). This chain joins TRBV7-2 to TRBJ1-2; 10 of the junction bases match TRBD1. The CDR3 reads as follows: CASSSRGDRGGYGYTF. The nucleotide sequence is TGTGCCAGCAGCTCCAGGGGGGACAGGGGAGGATATGGCTACACCTTC.